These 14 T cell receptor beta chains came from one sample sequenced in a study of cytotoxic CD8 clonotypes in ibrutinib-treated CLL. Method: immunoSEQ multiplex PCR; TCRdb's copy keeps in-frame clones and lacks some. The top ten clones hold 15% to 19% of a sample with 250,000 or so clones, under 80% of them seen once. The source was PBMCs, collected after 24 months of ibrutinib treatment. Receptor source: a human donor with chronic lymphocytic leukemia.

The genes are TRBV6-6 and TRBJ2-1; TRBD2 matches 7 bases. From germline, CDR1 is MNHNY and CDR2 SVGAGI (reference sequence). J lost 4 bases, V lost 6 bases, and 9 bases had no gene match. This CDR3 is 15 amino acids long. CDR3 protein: CASSPLREAYNEQFF. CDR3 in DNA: TGTGCCAGCAGCCCCCTTCGGGAGGCTTACAATGAGCAGTTCTTC.

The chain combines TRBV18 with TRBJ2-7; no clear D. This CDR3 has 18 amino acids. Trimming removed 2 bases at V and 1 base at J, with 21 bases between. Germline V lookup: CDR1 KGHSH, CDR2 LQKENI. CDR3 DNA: TGTGCCAGCTCACCAAGGTTCGGCGGAACCCGGATTTCCTACGAGCAGTACTTC. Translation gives CASSPRFGGTRISYEQYF.

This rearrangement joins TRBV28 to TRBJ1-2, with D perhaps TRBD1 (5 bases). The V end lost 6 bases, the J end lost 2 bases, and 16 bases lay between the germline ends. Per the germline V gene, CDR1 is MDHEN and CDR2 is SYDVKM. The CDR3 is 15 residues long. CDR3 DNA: TGTGCCAGCAGCCCAGGGAGAAGGTACAACTATGGCTACACCTTC. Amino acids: CASSPGRRYNYGYTF.

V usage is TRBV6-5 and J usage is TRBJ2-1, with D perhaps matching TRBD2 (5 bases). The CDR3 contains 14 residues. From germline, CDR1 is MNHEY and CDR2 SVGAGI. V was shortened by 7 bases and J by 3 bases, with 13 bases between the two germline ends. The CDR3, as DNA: TGTGCCAGCAAGGGCGGAGAGGGCTACAATGAGCAGTTCTTC. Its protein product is CASKGGEGYNEQFF.

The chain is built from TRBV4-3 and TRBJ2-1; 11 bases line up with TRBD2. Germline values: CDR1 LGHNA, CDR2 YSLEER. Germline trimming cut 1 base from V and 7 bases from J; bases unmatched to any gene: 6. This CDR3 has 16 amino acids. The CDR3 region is CASSQAPGLAVNEQFF. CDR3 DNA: TGCGCCAGCAGCCAAGCACCGGGACTAGCGGTAAATGAGCAGTTCTTC.

The CDR3 region has the DNA TGTGCCAGCAGGGAGGACGGGCCGACCTACGAGCAGTACTTC. Its protein product is CASREDGPTYEQYF. This sequence joins TRBV28 and TRBJ2-5, with a tentative D call TRBD2 (5 bases). The J call may be mistaken, given a closer DNA end match to TRBJ2-7. The CDR3 is 14 residues long. Germline CDR1 is MDHEN and CDR2 is SYDVKM.

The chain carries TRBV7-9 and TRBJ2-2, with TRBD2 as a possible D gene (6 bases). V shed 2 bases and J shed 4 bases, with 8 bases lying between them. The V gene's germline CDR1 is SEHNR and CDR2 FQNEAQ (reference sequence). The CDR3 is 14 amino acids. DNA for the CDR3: TGTGCCAGCAGCTTATCGCGGGGCACCGGGGAGCTGTTTTTT. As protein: CASSLSRGTGELFF.

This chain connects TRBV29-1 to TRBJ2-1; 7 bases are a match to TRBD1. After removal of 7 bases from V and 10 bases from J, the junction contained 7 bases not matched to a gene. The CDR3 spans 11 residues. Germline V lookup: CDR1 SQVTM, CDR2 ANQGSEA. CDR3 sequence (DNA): TGCAGCGCCCCTAACAGGGGCGAGCAGTTCTTC. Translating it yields CSAPNRGEQFF.

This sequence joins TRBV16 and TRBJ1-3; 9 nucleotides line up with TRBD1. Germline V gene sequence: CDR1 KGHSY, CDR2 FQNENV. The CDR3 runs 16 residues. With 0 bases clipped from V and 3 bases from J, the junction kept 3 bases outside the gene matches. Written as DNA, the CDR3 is TGTGCCAGCAGCCAATCAGGGACAGGGCATGGAAACACCATATATTTT. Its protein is CASSQSGTGHGNTIYF. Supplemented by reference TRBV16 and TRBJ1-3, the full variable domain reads GEEVAQTPKHLVRGEGQKAKLYCAPIKGHSYVFWYQQVLKNEFKFLISFQNENVFDETGMPKERFSAKCLPNSPCSLEIQATKLEDSAVYFCASSQSGTGHGNTIYFGEGSWLTVV.

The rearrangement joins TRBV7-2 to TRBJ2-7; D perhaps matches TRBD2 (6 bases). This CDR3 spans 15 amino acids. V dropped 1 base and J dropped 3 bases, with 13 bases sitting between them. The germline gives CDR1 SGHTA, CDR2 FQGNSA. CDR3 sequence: CASSLVGTEVYEQYF. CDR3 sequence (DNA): TGTGCCAGCAGCTTAGTTGGGACTGAAGTCTACGAGCAGTACTTC.

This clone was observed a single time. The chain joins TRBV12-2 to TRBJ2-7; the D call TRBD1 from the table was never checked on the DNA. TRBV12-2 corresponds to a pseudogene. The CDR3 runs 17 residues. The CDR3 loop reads CASRSRRSRDKPIEQYF. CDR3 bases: TGTGCAAGTCGCTCTCGTAGGTCCCGGGACAAGCCCATCGAGCAGTACTTC.

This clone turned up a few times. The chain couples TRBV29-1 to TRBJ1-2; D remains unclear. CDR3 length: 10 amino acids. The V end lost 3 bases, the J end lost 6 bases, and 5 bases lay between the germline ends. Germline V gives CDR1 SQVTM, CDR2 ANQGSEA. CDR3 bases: TGCAGCGTTGACCAGAATGGCTACACCTTC. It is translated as CSVDQNGYTF.

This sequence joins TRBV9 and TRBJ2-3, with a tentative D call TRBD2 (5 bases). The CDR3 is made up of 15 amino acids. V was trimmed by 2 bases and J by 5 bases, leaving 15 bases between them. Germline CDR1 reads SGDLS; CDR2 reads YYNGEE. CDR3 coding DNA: TGTGCCAGCAGCGTCGGACTGGGGAATGTAGATACGCAGTATTTT. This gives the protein CASSVGLGNVDTQYF.

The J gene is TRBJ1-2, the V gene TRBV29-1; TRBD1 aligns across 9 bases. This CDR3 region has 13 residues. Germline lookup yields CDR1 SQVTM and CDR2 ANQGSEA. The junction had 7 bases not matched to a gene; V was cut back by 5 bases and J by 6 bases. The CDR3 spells CSVYGQGTDGYTF. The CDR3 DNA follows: TGCAGCGTTTACGGACAGGGGACGGATGGCTACACCTTC.